This TCR beta chain came from a study of CD8 T cells in ankylosing spondylitis. This clonotype has at least ten counts. Its specificity is not known. In TCRdb, the 5' RACE reads were re-called with MiXCR into one record per CDR3 protein. The table has 200,000 to 250,000 distinct CDR3 sequences, 8% to 11% seen once. The CDR3 has 12 residues. V lost 5 bases, J lost 7 bases, and 12 bases lay in between. Study-level findings and limits: The clones that were linked to disease were reported to be significantly enriched in matched synovial fluid samples from ankylosing spondylitis patients.

What was sequenced was blood, either unsorted or a sorted T cell fraction (not recorded which). The receptor was isolated from a male donor with ankylosing spondylitis or in good health (not recorded which). The chain is built from TRBV12-3 or TRBV12-4 and TRBJ2-7, with TRBD1 as a possible D gene (6 bases). CDR3 residues: CASSPHGTEQYF. The CDR3 bases are TGTGCCAGCAGTCCGCACGGGACAGAGCAGTACTTC.